Listed here is a single T cell receptor (beta chain). Its antigen is as yet unknown. Repertoires were generated with immunoSEQ multiplex PCR, while TCRdb's copy carries only in-frame clones and drops some. This sample carries 98,000 or so clones, approximately 95% of them seen once, and the ten largest clones take roughly 0.7%. The data stem from a study of cytomegalovirus exposure and HLA in healthy donors. Study-level background: A subsequent analysis stated that the approximately 110 validation repertoires were run on the same platform as the roughly 620 first-cohort repertoires. Study-level points and caveats: Investigators reported 164 TCR beta chains as tied to cytomegalovirus. Cytomegalovirus status was reportedly diagnosed by the classifier with high sensitivity and specificity. In vitro checks showed that a few CMV-associated chains really do target CMV antigens.

The CDR3 runs to 17 residues. Germline-derived CDR1 and CDR2 are SGHVS and FNYEAQ. V was clipped by 1 base and J by 2 bases, with 15 bases between them. This TCR was recovered from a woman younger than 30 in good health and CMV-seronegative. Input material: PBMCs. The chain recombines TRBV7-6 with TRBJ1-3; no clear D. The CDR3 region is CASSLGSGKCAGNTIYF. The CDR3 DNA sequence: TGTGCCAGCAGCTTAGGGTCGGGGAAATGCGCTGGAAACACCATATATTTT.